Listed below are T cell receptor beta chains from one sample, sequenced in a study of vaccination and CD4 T cells after COVID-19. TCRdb called the PCR reads again in MiXCR, with one record for every CDR3 protein. The sample has several thousand distinct CDR3 sequences, 45% to 55% seen once. Their cognate antigens are unknown. Sequencing was done on a sample of CD4+ T cells from blood, cultured in vitro. The source is a human donor in good health. The CDR3 runs from the conserved cysteine through the conserved F or W. D genes are given only for firm matches. Only part of the rows carry a size: once, few, many, or a class if the clone is expanded.

j_gene	d_gene	v_gene	abundance	CDR3aa	CDR3nt
TRBJ2-3	-	TRBV6-1	once	CASRRGNGASTDTQYF	TGTGCCAGCAGGCGAGGTAACGGAGCTAGCACAGATACGCAGTATTTT
TRBJ1-2	-	TRBV11-1	few	CASSWGRTVYGYTF	TGTGCCAGCAGCTGGGGTCGGACGGTCTATGGCTACACCTTC
TRBJ1-5	TRBD1	TRBV6-1	-	CASSDRGNQPQHF	TGTGCCAGCAGCGACAGGGGTAATCAGCCCCAGCATTTT
TRBJ1-1	-	TRBV2	-	CASSVGEAEAFF	TGTGCCAGCAGTGTAGGGGAGGCTGAAGCTTTCTTT
TRBJ1-6	-	TRBV30	-	CAWSARGTFSSYNSPLHF	TGTGCCTGGAGTGCAAGAGGGACATTTAGCTCCTATAATTCACCCCTCCACTTT
TRBJ1-1	-	TRBV7-2	-	CASSLEVGNTEAFF	TGTGCCAGCAGCTTAGAAGTCGGCAACACTGAAGCTTTCTTT
TRBJ1-2	-	TRBV19	few	CASSIGGQAGYTF	TGTGCCAGTAGTATAGGGGGCCAGGCCGGCTACACCTTC
TRBJ1-6	TRBD1	TRBV19	few	CASSSGTGGTSPLHF	TGTGCCAGTAGTTCCGGGACAGGGGGGACTTCACCCCTCCACTTT
TRBJ2-5	TRBD1	TRBV19	-	CASGLGTGGSETQYF	TGTGCCAGTGGGCTCGGGACAGGGGGTTCGGAGACCCAGTACTTC
TRBJ2-3	TRBD1	TRBV7-2	few	CASSPGQGSTDTQYF	TGTGCCAGCAGCCCTGGACAGGGGAGCACAGATACGCAGTATTTT
TRBJ1-5	-	TRBV12-3/TRBV12-4	few	CASSLDISSQPQHF	TGTGCCAGCAGCCTCGATATTTCAAGCCAGCCCCAGCATTTT
TRBJ2-3	TRBD2	TRBV19	-	CASSMEGLAGESTDTQYF	TGTGCCAGTAGTATGGAGGGACTAGCGGGGGAAAGCACAGATACGCAGTATTTT
TRBJ1-5	TRBD1	TRBV6-5	-	CASSSRGLWNQPQHF	TGTGCCAGCAGTTCCAGGGGGCTCTGGAATCAGCCCCAGCATTTT
TRBJ1-5	-	TRBV6-2/TRBV6-3	-	CASSYLGGGQPQHF	TGTGCCAGCAGTTACTTGGGGGGGGGTCAGCCCCAGCATTTT
TRBJ1-5	TRBD1	TRBV10-3	few	CAISESGRGINQPQHF	TGTGCCATCAGTGAGTCCGGCAGGGGGATCAATCAGCCCCAGCATTTT
TRBJ2-3	-	TRBV2	-	CASSVPLGLALSDTQYF	TGTGCCAGCAGTGTACCTTTAGGTCTAGCGTTATCAGATACGCAGTATTTT
TRBJ1-5	-	TRBV6-1	-	CASSDPAQPQHF	TGTGCCAGCAGTGACCCTGCTCAGCCCCAGCATTTT
TRBJ2-2	TRBD2	TRBV27	few	CASSSQRGGNFAGELFF	TGTGCCAGCAGTTCCCAACGGGGGGGCAATTTTGCCGGGGAGCTGTTTTTT
TRBJ2-3	-	TRBV6-2/TRBV6-3	-	CASSYPLAGTDTQYF	TGTGCCAGCAGTTACCCCTTGGCGGGCACAGATACGCAGTATTTT
TRBJ1-5	-	TRBV19	-	CASSTQNREGNQPQHF	TGTGCCAGTAGCACCCAGAACAGGGAAGGCAATCAGCCCCAGCATTTT
TRBJ2-1	TRBD1	TRBV15	-	CATNPGQGTNEQFF	TGTGCCACCAATCCGGGACAGGGGACCAATGAGCAGTTCTTC
TRBJ2-1	-	TRBV5-1	-	CASSLVASLSSYNEQFF	TGCGCCAGCAGCTTGGTTGCTAGCCTTAGCTCCTACAATGAGCAGTTCTTC
TRBJ2-5	TRBD1	TRBV20-1	few	CSARDPLPDRGQKTQYF	TGCAGTGCTAGAGACCCTCTACCGGACAGGGGGCAAAAGACCCAGTACTTC
TRBJ2-1	TRBD2	TRBV6-5	few	CASSYRRGDSYNEQFF	TGTGCCAGCAGTTACAGACGGGGGGACTCCTACAATGAGCAGTTCTTC
TRBJ1-5	-	TRBV5-6	-	CASSFSQVGQPQHF	TGTGCCAGCAGCTTCTCGCAAGTCGGTCAGCCCCAGCATTTT
TRBJ2-1	-	TRBV28	-	CASRPGLTRHEQFF	TGTGCCAGCAGACCAGGCCTCACCCGCCATGAGCAGTTCTTC
TRBJ1-1	-	TRBV20-1	-	CSANKGGTEAFF	TGCAGTGCGAATAAAGGGGGTACTGAAGCTTTCTTT
TRBJ2-6	-	TRBV2	-	CASSDTLTGANVLTF	TGTGCCAGCAGTGATACGCTCACTGGGGCCAACGTCCTGACTTTC
TRBJ1-2	-	TRBV20-1	few	CSARSGFEVYGYTF	TGCAGTGCTCGATCGGGGTTCGAGGTCTATGGCTACACCTTC
TRBJ1-5	-	TRBV6-5	few	CASSYSGGNQPQHF	TGTGCCAGCAGTTACTCAGGGGGCAATCAGCCCCAGCATTTT
TRBJ1-5	-	TRBV6-1	few	CASSGWGNANQPQHF	TGTGCCAGCAGTGGGTGGGGGAATGCAAATCAGCCCCAGCATTTT
TRBJ2-4	-	TRBV7-6	few	CASSLKIGQGTINIQYF	TGTGCCAGCAGCTTAAAAATCGGGCAGGGTACTATAAACATTCAGTACTTC
TRBJ2-1	-	TRBV21-1	-	CASSISGSSYNEQFF	TGTGCCAGCAGCATAAGCGGGAGCTCCTACAATGAGCAGTTCTTC
TRBJ2-7	-	TRBV5-1	large	CASSLDTYEQYF	TGCGCCAGCAGCTTGGATACCTACGAGCAGTACTTC
TRBJ1-2	-	TRBV2	-	CASSYTGRPNYGYTF	TGTGCCAGCAGTTATACAGGGCGACCTAACTATGGCTACACCTTC
TRBJ1-6	-	TRBV20-1	few	CSALETRGKNSPLHF	TGCAGTGCTCTAGAAACCCGGGGGAAAAATTCACCCCTCCACTTT
TRBJ1-1	TRBD1	TRBV6-2/TRBV6-3	few	CASRVTGQGVNTEAFF	TGTGCCAGCAGAGTCACGGGACAGGGGGTAAACACTGAAGCTTTCTTT
TRBJ2-3	-	TRBV7-2	-	CASSPGGGRAPDTQYF	TGTGCCAGCAGCCCAGGGGGCGGGAGGGCCCCAGATACGCAGTATTTT
TRBJ1-2	TRBD1	TRBV25-1	few	CASRDRGLYGYTF	TGTGCCAGCAGGGACAGGGGGCTCTATGGCTACACCTTC
TRBJ1-1	-	TRBV6-1	-	CATKTPGQANTEAFF	TGTGCCACGAAAACCCCGGGTCAGGCGAACACTGAAGCTTTCTTT
TRBJ2-2	-	TRBV11-3	few	CASSFRDPGELFF	TGTGCCAGCAGCTTCAGGGACCCCGGGGAGCTGTTTTTT
TRBJ1-1	TRBD1	TRBV27	-	CASSFLRGQAMNTEAFF	TGTGCCAGCAGTTTCCTCAGAGGACAGGCTATGAACACTGAAGCTTTCTTT
TRBJ2-7	-	TRBV29-1	-	CSITSSSYEQYF	TGCAGCATAACGTCCAGCTCCTACGAGCAGTACTTC
TRBJ1-1	TRBD1	TRBV14	-	CASSQLSKQGRTEAFF	TGTGCCAGCAGCCAACTGTCGAAACAGGGGCGAACTGAAGCTTTCTTT
TRBJ2-7	TRBD2	TRBV7-8	-	CASSPLAGTSGSSEQYF	TGTGCCAGCAGCCCTCTCGCCGGGACTAGCGGGAGTTCGGAGCAGTACTTC
TRBJ1-5	TRBD1	TRBV19	-	CASSTALGQLGNQPQHF	TGTGCCAGTAGTACCGCCCTGGGACAGTTGGGCAATCAGCCCCAGCATTTT
TRBJ1-2	TRBD1	TRBV7-8	few	CASSFRDSYYGYTF	TGTGCCAGCAGCTTTAGGGACAGTTATTATGGCTACACCTTC
TRBJ1-2	-	TRBV19	-	CASSIRPGTLQYGYTF	TGTGCCAGTAGTATTCGACCCGGCACCTTACAATATGGCTACACCTTC
TRBJ1-2	-	TRBV10-3	few	CAISETGDRGYTF	TGTGCCATCAGTGAGACGGGTGATCGTGGCTACACCTTC
TRBJ2-7	TRBD2	TRBV7-9	-	CASSAPGLATYEQYF	TGTGCCAGCAGTGCGCCGGGACTAGCGACCTACGAGCAGTACTTC
TRBJ2-7	TRBD1	TRBV20-1	-	CSAFRDRAYEQYF	TGCAGTGCTTTCCGGGACAGAGCCTACGAGCAGTACTTC
TRBJ2-7	TRBD2	TRBV19	-	CASSIGTSGSPYEQYF	TGTGCCAGTAGTATTGGGACTAGCGGGTCCCCCTACGAGCAGTACTTC
TRBJ1-1	-	TRBV30	-	CAWTKGGLIEAFF	TGTGCCTGGACGAAGGGGGGGCTTATTGAAGCTTTCTTT
TRBJ1-6	-	TRBV25-1	few	CASSEYFPSPLHF	TGTGCCAGCAGTGAATATTTCCCCTCGCCCCTCCACTTT
TRBJ1-2	TRBD1	TRBV7-2	-	CASSFTGTDRRYTF	TGTGCCAGCAGCTTTACCGGGACAGACAGGCGCTACACCTTC
TRBJ2-2	-	TRBV7-9	few	CASSLQGNTGELFF	TGTGCCAGCAGCTTACAGGGAAACACCGGGGAGCTGTTTTTT
TRBJ1-1	-	TRBV27	-	CASSLLEGITEAFF	TGTGCCAGCAGTTTATTGGAAGGGATCACTGAAGCTTTCTTT
TRBJ1-5	-	TRBV10-3	few	CAISDESPGGRGQPQHF	TGTGCCATCAGTGATGAGTCGCCGGGTGGAAGGGGACAGCCCCAGCATTTT